The 22 T cell receptor beta chains listed next were all sequenced from one sample in a study of CD8+ T cells in alopecia areata. RNA extraction and reverse transcription yielded cDNA as sequencing template. Sequencing used immunoSEQ multiplex PCR; TCRdb keeps in-frame clones, though not all of them. The table shows about 200,000 clones, with roughly two fifths occurring only once. Specified treatment: oral pan-JAK inhibitor, 5-10 mg twice daily. Sequencing was performed on CD4+ T cells sorted from blood, taken between weeks 30 and 35, from a patient treated with tofacitinib. Receptors were obtained from a human donor with alopecia areata.

V is TRBV7-6 and J is TRBJ2-3; D gene ambiguous. The CDR3 totals 12 residues. From germline, CDR1 is SGHVS and CDR2 FNYEAQ. Trimming left V 4 bases short and J 4 bases short, with 6 bases between. CDR3 coding DNA: TGTGCCAGCAGCTACGCATCAGATACGCAGTATTTT. Its translation is CASSYASDTQYF.

This clone was recorded once. The chain has TRBV5-1 and TRBJ1-4, with D perhaps TRBD1 (5 bases). The CDR3 has 13 residues. Trimming cost V 1 base and J 12 bases, with 13 bases left between them. Germline-derived CDR1 and CDR2 are SGHRS and YFSETQ. The CDR3 coding sequence is TGCGCCAGCAGCTTGATGGGACGGGAAGAACTGTTTTTT. Encoded protein: CASSLMGREELFF.

CDR3 nucleotide sequence: TGTGCCAGCAGTTACAGGACCCACTCCGGCTACACCTTC. Protein: CASSYRTHSGYTF. V gene TRBV6-5 combines with J gene TRBJ1-2; D unresolved. This CDR3 spans 13 amino acids. Germline V gene sequence: CDR1 MNHEY, CDR2 SVGAGI. With 2 bases removed from V and 8 bases from J, the gap between germline ends came to 12 bases.

V and J are TRBV19 and TRBJ2-1; possible D gene TRBD2, 7 bases. There are 14 residues in the CDR3. Germline V gene sequence: CDR1 LNHDA, CDR2 SQIVND (reference sequence). Trimming took off 9 bases at V and 7 bases at J, with 19 bases between the two ends. CDR3 loop: CASAQRGGLNEQFF. The CDR3, as DNA: TGTGCCAGCGCCCAGAGGGGGGGCTTAAATGAGCAGTTCTTC.

The chain carries TRBV28 and TRBJ2-7, with 10 bases identical to TRBD1. This CDR3 spans 16 amino acids. Looked up from germline, CDR1 is MDHEN and CDR2 is SYDVKM. The ends lost 7 bases at V and 3 bases at J; junction bases unmatched: 12. This chain's CDR3 is CASTDMDRDRGYEQYF. CDR3 bases: TGTGCCAGCACAGACATGGACCGGGACAGGGGCTACGAGCAGTACTTC.

The chain couples TRBV14 to TRBJ2-7; D not certain. The germline CDR1 and CDR2 sequences are SGHDN and FVKESK. The CDR3 length is 13 residues. V dropped 1 base and J dropped 3 bases, with 7 bases sitting between them. DNA of the CDR3: TGTGCCAGCAGCCAAGGGAACGACTACGAGCAGTACTTC. Protein: CASSQGNDYEQYF.

In its sample, this clone was seen many times. V is TRBV19 and J is TRBJ2-6, with 7 bases lining up with TRBD1. Trimming removed 5 bases from V and 2 bases from J; junction bases left unmatched: 9. The germline gives CDR1 LNHDA, CDR2 SQIVND (reference sequence). The CDR3 loop spans 17 amino acids. The CDR3 DNA is TGTGCCAGTAGTCTGACGACAGGGCCCACTGGGGCCAACGTCCTGACTTTC. Amino acids: CASSLTTGPTGANVLTF.

A few counts support this clone. This CDR3 is CASSRLAYNEQFF. The CDR3 DNA reads as TGCGCCAGCAGTAGACTAGCCTACAATGAGCAGTTCTTC. The chain recombines TRBV5-1 with TRBJ2-1; D is perhaps TRBD2 (6 bases). Trimming took off 5 bases at V and 2 bases at J, with 8 bases between the two ends. Germline V lookup: CDR1 SGHRS, CDR2 YFSETQ. CDR3 length: 13 amino acids. The whole variable domain, remainder taken from reference TRBV5-1 and TRBJ2-1, is KAGVTQTPRYLIKTRGQQVTLSCSPISGHRSVSWYQQTPGQGLQFLFEYFSETQRNKGNFPGRFSGRQFSNSRSEMNVSTLELGDSALYLCASSRLAYNEQFFGPGTRLTVL.

This clone was detected only a few times. The chain employs TRBV29-1 and TRBJ1-5; D gene ambiguous. CDR3 length equals 12 residues. CDR1 is SQVTM, CDR2 ANQGSEA, per germline. The V end was cut by 4 bases, the J end by 1 base, with 5 bases between. This chain's CDR3 is CSVGGSNQPQHF. CDR3 DNA sequence: TGCAGCGTTGGAGGAAGCAATCAGCCCCAGCATTTT.

This clone was seen a few times. The chain links TRBV23-1 to TRBJ2-1; TRBD2 agrees at 9 bases. TRBV23-1 is placed among ORFs of uncertain function. Unmatched junction bases numbered 6, after V lost 0 bases and J lost 0 bases. The CDR3 sequence is 18 residues long. The CDR3 region is CASSQSKTSGSSYNEQFF. CDR3 nucleotides: TGCGCCAGCAGTCAATCGAAGACTAGCGGAAGCTCCTACAATGAGCAGTTCTTC.

The chain uses TRBV30 and TRBJ2-5; 7 nucleotides line up with TRBD1. The CDR3 covers 13 residues. The ends lost 7 bases at V and 2 bases at J; junction bases unmatched: 7. In germline, CDR1 is GTSNPN, CDR2 SVGIG (reference sequence). CDR3 nucleotides: TGTGCCTACCAGGGACAGCCTCAAGAGACCCAGTACTTC. Protein product: CAYQGQPQETQYF.

This clone was recorded a few times. The CDR3 DNA sequence: TGCGCCAGCAGCCGGTTACAGGCGCCGGAGACCCAGTACTTC. Protein: CASSRLQAPETQYF. The genes are TRBV4-1 and TRBJ2-5; possible D gene TRBD1, 5 bases. V lost 4 bases and J 5 bases, leaving 14 bases between the germline ends. The CDR3 spans 14 residues. Germline V gene sequence: CDR1 MGHRA, CDR2 YSYEKL.

J is TRBJ1-1 and V is TRBV5-1; no definite D call. V dropped 5 bases and J dropped 6 bases, with 8 bases sitting between them. There are 11 residues in the CDR3. Germline V lookup: CDR1 SGHRS, CDR2 YFSETQ. For the CDR3, the DNA is TGCGCCAGCAGGGGAGGCCCTGAAGCTTTCTTT. Its protein product is CASRGGPEAFF. Filled out from reference TRBV5-1 and TRBJ1-1, the complete variable domain reads KAGVTQTPRYLIKTRGQQVTLSCSPISGHRSVSWYQQTPGQGLQFLFEYFSETQRNKGNFPGRFSGRQFSNSRSEMNVSTLELGDSALYLCASRGGPEAFFGQGTRLTVV.

This clone has a handful of counts. The genes are TRBV6-1 and TRBJ2-7, with 9 bases aligning to TRBD2. The CDR3 sequence is 13 residues long. CDR1 is MNHNS, CDR2 SASEGT, per germline. V trimming: 9 bases; J trimming: 2 bases; junction bases outside the gene matches: 5. DNA of the CDR3: TGTGCCAGGGGCGGGGGGGCCGCCTACGAGCAGTACTTC. This codes for CARGGGAAYEQYF.

V gene TRBV9 combines with J gene TRBJ2-3; 10 bases match TRBD2. With V trimmed by 1 base and J by 3 bases, 14 bases remained unmatched. Germline V gene data show CDR1 as SGDLS and CDR2 as YYNGEE. The CDR3 consists of 19 residues. CDR3: CASSVHSPPSGGSTDTQYF. The CDR3 coding sequence is TGTGCCAGCAGCGTACATAGCCCCCCTAGCGGGGGTTCGACAGATACGCAGTATTTT.

J is TRBJ2-5 and V is TRBV4-2, with 8 bases identical to TRBD1. The germline gives CDR1 LGHNA, CDR2 YNFKEQ. The CDR3 extends over 15 amino acids. Trimming cost V 4 bases and J 1 base; bases outside gene matches: 5. CDR3 sequence (DNA): TGTGCCAGCAGCCGGGGTGGACAGGGCCAAGAGACCCAGTACTTC. This translates into CASSRGGQGQETQYF.

The V call is TRBV18, the J call TRBJ2-2; D uncertain. Germline V gene sequence: CDR1 KGHSH, CDR2 LQKENI. The CDR3 runs 15 residues. Between the trimmed V and J ends, which lost 2 bases and 4 bases, there was a span of 11 bases. CDR3 bases: TGTGCCAGCTCACCAATTATGGGTTTCACCGGGGAGCTGTTTTTT. Its translation is CASSPIMGFTGELFF.

The chain carries TRBV6-6 and TRBJ1-1; 8 positions match TRBD1. CDR3 length: 16 amino acids. Looked up from germline, CDR1 is MNHNY and CDR2 is SVGAGI (reference sequence). V lost 2 bases and J lost 4; bases outside the gene matches: 9. This CDR3 reads CASSYLPGGEITEAFF. The CDR3 DNA reads TGTGCCAGCAGTTACCTTCCAGGGGGCGAAATCACTGAAGCTTTCTTT.

The chain carries TRBV5-1 and TRBJ1-2, with D possibly matching TRBD1 (6 bases). V dropped 5 bases and J dropped 3 bases, with 11 bases sitting between them. The CDR3 contains 13 residues. Germline V gives CDR1 SGHRS, CDR2 YFSETQ. The CDR3 DNA follows: TGCGCCAGCAGGTTACAGGGAGACTATGGCTACACCTTC. Its translation: CASRLQGDYGYTF.

The table lists this clone with a few counts. This chain links TRBV30 with TRBJ1-4, with D uncertain. CDR3 length equals 14 residues. V lost 4 bases, J lost 0 bases, and 9 bases lay in between. From germline, CDR1 is GTSNPN and CDR2 SVGIG (reference sequence). CDR3 loop: CAWTLPTTNEKLFF. The DNA of the CDR3 is TGTGCCTGGACGTTGCCCACAACTAATGAAAAACTGTTTTTT.

This clone was recorded a few times. J is TRBJ1-2 and V is TRBV6-5; D call uncertain. V was shortened by 6 bases and J by 4 bases, with 12 bases between the two germline ends. Germline V lookup: CDR1 MNHEY, CDR2 SVGAGI. The CDR3 consists of 13 residues. This CDR3 reads CASRIGPSYGYTF. Written as DNA, the CDR3 is TGTGCCAGCAGAATTGGACCGAGCTATGGCTACACCTTC.

The chain joins TRBV6-5 to TRBJ2-1; 7 bases are shared with TRBD2. Germline trimming cut 0 bases from V and 9 bases from J; bases unmatched to any gene: 11. The CDR3 has 16 amino acids. The V gene's germline CDR1 is MNHEY and CDR2 SVGAGI. CDR3: CASSYSAGIAGGEQFF. CDR3 in DNA: TGTGCCAGCAGTTACTCGGCGGGAATAGCGGGTGGTGAGCAGTTCTTC.